The sequence of this T cell receptor beta chain was determined in a study of T cell responses to AZD1222 COVID-19 vaccine. Clones were read by immunoSEQ multiplex PCR, and TCRdb kept only the in-frame ones, dropping some. The table lists 130,000 or so clones, 85% to 90% of them singletons. The V gene's germline CDR1 is SGHTA and CDR2 FQGNSA. The CDR3 extends over 15 amino acids. V shed 2 bases and J shed 5 bases, with 16 bases lying between them. The sample in question was peripheral blood, obtained on day 0 of AZD1222 vaccination. This receptor was taken from an adult in good health. The chain is built from TRBV7-2 and TRBJ2-7; tentative D call: TRBD1 (5 bases). The CDR3 loop reads CASSLQGGGEDEQYF. DNA for the CDR3: TGTGCCAGCAGCTTACAGGGTGGTGGTGAGGACGAGCAGTACTTC.